Each of the 9 T cell receptor beta chains below was sequenced from the same sample in a study of regulatory T cells in long-lasting Graves disease. Through Arm-PCR of CDR3 regions and iRepertoire HTBI primers, TCR beta libraries were built. TCRdb processed the multiplex PCR reads anew with MiXCR; each CDR3 protein has one entry. The sample includes hundreds of thousands of distinct CDR3 sequences, around 21% of them seen just once. Time point of the sample: persistent/refractory GD, antithyroid drugs over 5 years with positive TRAb. RNA from PBMCs was the source of the TCR library. The sample in question was peripheral blood mononuclear cells (PBMCs), obtained when the disease was refractory, from a patient treated with antithyroid drugs. The receptors come from a female donor with Graves disease.

The chain recombines TRBV18 with TRBJ2-7; 12 bases line up with TRBD2. Germline V lookup: CDR1 KGHSH, CDR2 LQKENI. The V and J ends lost 5 bases and 3 bases, in that order; junction bases with no gene match: 8. The CDR3 has 16 amino acids. CDR3 amino acids: CASSTETSGSFYEQYF. The CDR3, as DNA: TGTGCCAGCTCAACAGAGACTAGCGGGAGTTTCTACGAGCAGTACTTC.

This clonotype was seen repeatedly, ten times or more. The chain links TRBV6-5 to TRBJ1-2; 11 nucleotides agree with TRBD1. V shed 4 bases, J shed 7 bases, and the junction held 8 bases outside the gene matches. The CDR3 has 15 amino acids. The germline CDR1 and CDR2 sequences are MNHEY and SVGAGI. CDR3 in DNA: TGTGCCAGCAGTTCCACGGGACAGGGGGTTGCTGGCTACACCTTC. Its translation: CASSSTGQGVAGYTF.

The table lists this clonotype with many counts. The rearrangement uses TRBV12-5 and TRBJ1-5; D not resolved. V dropped 1 base and J dropped 5 bases, with 9 bases sitting between them. Per germline, CDR1 LGHNT and CDR2 FRNRAP. CDR3 size: 14 residues. The CDR3: CASGLGGPHQPQHF. As DNA, the CDR3 is TGTGCTAGTGGTTTGGGAGGACCTCATCAGCCCCAGCATTTT.

The table lists this clonotype with many counts. The chain combines TRBV29-1 with TRBJ1-1; TRBD1 might be the D (6 bases). The ends were cut back, 4 bases at V and 1 base at J, with 13 bases in the middle. CDR1 and CDR2 from the germline V gene are SQVTM and ANQGSEA. The CDR3 has 14 residues. This CDR3 reads CSVAPGQPNTEAFF. CDR3 bases: TGCAGCGTTGCCCCGGGACAACCGAACACTGAAGCTTTCTTT.

The chain recombines TRBV11-2 with TRBJ2-2; D possibly uses TRBD1 or TRBD2 (5 bases each). Germline V lookup: CDR1 SGHAT, CDR2 FQNNGV. The CDR3 extends over 16 amino acids. V lost 0 bases, J lost 6 bases, and 14 bases lay in between. The chain's CDR3 is CASSLDRGRYSGELFF. CDR3 DNA: TGTGCCAGCAGCTTAGATAGGGGACGGTACTCCGGGGAGCTGTTTTTT.

V gene TRBV11-3 combines with J gene TRBJ2-2, with a possible D match to TRBD2 (6 bases). This CDR3 is 14 amino acids long. Trimming shortened V by 3 bases and J by 4 bases, and 9 bases separated the two germline ends. Germline V CDR1 and CDR2: SGHNT, YENEEA. CDR3: CASSFNGGTGELFF. The CDR3 region has the DNA TGTGCCAGCAGCTTTAACGGGGGCACCGGGGAGCTGTTTTTT.

This clonotype was seen ten or more times. DNA for the CDR3: TGCAGTGCTAGGAAAGTGGGGATGAACACTGAAGCTTTCTTT. This sequence encodes CSARKVGMNTEAFF. The chain combines TRBV20-1 with TRBJ1-1; D uncertain. There are 14 residues in the CDR3. Germline V lookup: CDR1 DFQATT, CDR2 SNEGSKA (reference sequence). The V gene lost 3 bases and the J gene lost 0 bases, with 11 bases spanning the gap.

This clonotype was observed a few times. V and J are TRBV10-3 and TRBJ1-6; D not certain. V was shortened by 2 bases and J by 7 bases, with 9 bases between the two germline ends. The CDR3 is 14 residues long. Germline loops: CDR1 ENHRY, CDR2 SYGVKD. The CDR3 DNA sequence: TGTGCCATCAGTGAGATAACTCAAAATTCACCCCTCCACTTT. This sequence encodes CAISEITQNSPLHF.

This clonotype has ten or more counts. This chain links TRBV7-9 with TRBJ2-7; no reliable D call. The germline V gene has CDR1 SEHNR and CDR2 FQNEAQ (reference sequence). Trimming stripped 5 bases from V and 0 bases from J, with 5 bases between. The CDR3 is 12 amino acids. CDR3 nucleotides: TGTGCCAGCAGCCCCTACTCCTACGAGCAGTACTTC. This gives the protein CASSPYSYEQYF. The full variable domain, with the rest looked up from reference TRBV7-9 and TRBJ2-7, is DTGVSQNPRHKITKRGQNVTFRCDPISEHNRLYWYRQTLGQGPEFLTYFQNEAQLEKSRLLSDRFSAERPKGSFSTLEIQRTEQGDSAMYLCASSPYSYEQYFGPGTRLTVT.